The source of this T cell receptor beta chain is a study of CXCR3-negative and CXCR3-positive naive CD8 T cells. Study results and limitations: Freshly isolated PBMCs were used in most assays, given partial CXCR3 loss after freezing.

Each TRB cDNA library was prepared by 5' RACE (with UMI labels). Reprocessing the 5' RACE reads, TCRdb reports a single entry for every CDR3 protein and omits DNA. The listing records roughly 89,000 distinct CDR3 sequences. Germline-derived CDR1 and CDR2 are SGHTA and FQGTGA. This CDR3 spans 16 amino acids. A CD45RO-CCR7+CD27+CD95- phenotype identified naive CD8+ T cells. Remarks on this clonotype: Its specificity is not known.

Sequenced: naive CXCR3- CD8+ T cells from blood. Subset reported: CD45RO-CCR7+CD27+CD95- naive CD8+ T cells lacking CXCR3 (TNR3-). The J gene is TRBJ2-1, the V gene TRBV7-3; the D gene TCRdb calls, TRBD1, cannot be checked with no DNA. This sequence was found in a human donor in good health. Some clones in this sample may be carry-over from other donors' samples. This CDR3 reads CASSLIGAGSFNEQFF.